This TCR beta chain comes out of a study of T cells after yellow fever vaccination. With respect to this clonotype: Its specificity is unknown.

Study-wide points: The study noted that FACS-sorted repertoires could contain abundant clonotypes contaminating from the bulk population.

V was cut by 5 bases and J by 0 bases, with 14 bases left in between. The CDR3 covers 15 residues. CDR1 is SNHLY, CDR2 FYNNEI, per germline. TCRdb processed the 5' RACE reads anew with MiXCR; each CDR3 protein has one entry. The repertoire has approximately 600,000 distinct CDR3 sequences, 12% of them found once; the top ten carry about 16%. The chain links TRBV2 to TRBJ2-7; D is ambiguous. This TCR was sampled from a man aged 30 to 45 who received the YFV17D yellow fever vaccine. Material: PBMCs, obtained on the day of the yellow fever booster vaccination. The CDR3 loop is CASSLSAMSSYEQYF. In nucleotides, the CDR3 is TGTGCCAGCAGTCTGAGCGCAATGAGCTCCTACGAGCAGTACTTC.